This is a list of T cell receptor beta chains from one sample in a study of CD8 T cells in Susac syndrome. TCRdb ran MiXCR on the immunoSEQ multiplex PCR reads and lists one entry per CDR3 protein. Of roughly 180,000 distinct CDR3 sequences in the sample, about 95% were seen once. The sequencing sample was made of CD4+ T cells from PBMCs. The receptors here all came from a human donor in good health. The CDR3 runs from the conserved cysteine through the conserved F or W. The D gene is left open where the match is weak. Clone size, where shown, is once, few, many, or a class for clones that have expanded.

size	V	J	D	DNA	CDR3
.	TRBV20-1	TRBJ2-7	TRBD1	TGCAGTGCTGCTACGGGACAGGAAACCTACGAGCAGTACTTC	CSAATGQETYEQYF
.	TRBV30	TRBJ1-2	.	TGTGCCTGGGGGAACTATGGCTACACCTTC	CAWGNYGYTF
.	TRBV7-3	TRBJ2-3	TRBD2	TGTGCCAGCAGTCAAACTAGCGTAGTGGCAGATACGCAGTATTTT	CASSQTSVVADTQYF
.	TRBV18	TRBJ1-5	.	TGTGCCAGCTCGGTGAGCAATCAGCCCCAGCATTTT	CASSVSNQPQHF
.	TRBV4-1	TRBJ2-7	TRBD2	TGCGCCAGCAGCCCGACTCGAGCGGGGACCTCCTACGAGCAGTACTTC	CASSPTRAGTSYEQYF
.	TRBV7-9	TRBJ2-7	TRBD1	TGTGCCAGCAGCCCCGGGACAGGGAGCGAGCAGTACTTC	CASSPGTGSEQYF
.	TRBV29-1	TRBJ2-5	TRBD2	TGCAGCGTTGATGGGACTAGCGGGAGGGAGCAAGAGACCCAGTACTTC	CSVDGTSGREQETQYF
once	TRBV7-3	TRBJ2-1	TRBD2	TGTGCCAGCAGCTTATCTCTAGCGGGAACGTTGAATGAGCAGTTCTTC	CASSLSLAGTLNEQFF
.	TRBV6-1	TRBJ2-1	.	TGTGCCAGCAGTGAAGCCGGGACCTACTACAATGAGCAGTTCTTC	CASSEAGTYYNEQFF
.	TRBV30	TRBJ2-3	.	TGTGCCTGTAATGAGCAGGGAGAAAATACGCAGTATTTT	CACNEQGENTQYF